What follows are 16 T cell receptor beta chains derived from one specimen sequenced in a study of response to subunit inactivated influenza vaccine. From the RT-PCR reads, TCRdb called clonotypes with MiXCR, one entry per CDR3 protein. This table holds 710,000 or so distinct CDR3 sequences, approximately 14% found once. The starting material was PBMCs from blood, obtained about 13 days after vaccination. Receptors were obtained from a man aged 45-65 years who received an inactivated influenza vaccine.

In this sample, this clonotype turned up a few times. Relative to the germline gene, one junction end is altered; a read error may explain this. This chain connects TRBV12-5 to TRBJ2-7, with 8 positions matching TRBD2. Germline CDR1 LGHNT, CDR2 FRNRAP. This CDR3 region has 15 residues. The CDR3, as DNA: TGTGCTAGTGGTTTGGAGCTAGCGGGCTCCTCCGAGCAGTACTTC. Amino acids: CASGLELAGSSEQYF. The whole variable domain, filled in from reference TRBV12-5 and TRBJ2-7, reads DARVTQTPRHKVTEMGQEVTMRCQPILGHNTVFWYRQTMMQGLELLAYFRNRAPLDDSGMPKDRFSAEMPDATLATLKIQPSEPRDSAVYFCASGLELAGSSEQYFGPGTRLTVT.

The chain has TRBV6-2 or TRBV6-3 and TRBJ2-2; 10 bases are shared with TRBD2. Germline-derived CDR1 and CDR2 are MNHEY and SVGEGT. CDR3 length: 19 amino acids. Trimming removed 5 bases from V and 1 base from J; junction bases left unmatched: 13. The CDR3 sequence: CASSTRLAGPGGNTGELFF. DNA for the CDR3: TGTGCCAGCAGTACCAGACTAGCGGGTCCTGGGGGGAACACCGGGGAGCTGTTTTTT.

This rearrangement joins TRBV12-3 or TRBV12-4 to TRBJ1-1; D call uncertain. Trimming pared 3 bases from V and 0 bases from J, leaving 11 bases between. The CDR3 loop spans 15 amino acids. The CDR3 loop reads CASSLGFWMNTEAFF. The CDR3 DNA follows: TGTGCCAGCAGTTTGGGATTTTGGATGAACACTGAAGCTTTCTTT.

At least ten counts were recorded for this clonotype. The rearrangement links TRBV3-1 to TRBJ2-7; D gene unclear. Germline CDR1 LGHDT, CDR2 YNNKEL (reference sequence). V was shortened by 5 bases and J by 6 bases, with 11 bases between the two germline ends. This CDR3 spans 12 amino acids. Here the CDR3 reads CASSLGLAEQYF. The CDR3 bases are TGTGCCAGCAGCTTGGGCCTCGCCGAGCAGTACTTC.

This chain uses TRBV12-3 or TRBV12-4 with TRBJ2-5; D unresolved. V was shortened by 2 bases and J by 7 bases, with 11 bases between the two germline ends. The CDR3 runs to 13 residues. The CDR3 loop reads CASSLSGVGTQYF. The DNA for the CDR3 is TGTGCCAGCAGTTTATCTGGGGTCGGGACCCAGTACTTC.

The sample holds a few counts of this clonotype. This chain links TRBV28 with TRBJ2-1; D gene unclear. This CDR3 contains 15 residues. Deletions cut 2 bases from V and 0 bases from J, with 8 bases between. Germline V gene data show CDR1 as MDHEN and CDR2 as SYDVKM. The chain's CDR3 is CASSLPVSSYNEQFF. The CDR3 DNA reads TGTGCCAGCAGTTTACCTGTGAGCTCCTACAATGAGCAGTTCTTC.

V gene TRBV7-9 combines with J gene TRBJ1-2; perhaps TRBD1 as D (6 bases). CDR1 SEHNR and CDR2 FQNEAQ come from the germline V gene (reference sequence). The V and J ends lost 4 bases and 0 bases respectively, with 18 bases between them. The CDR3 sequence is 17 residues long. In nucleotides, the CDR3 is TGTGCCAGCAGCTCCACCGTTTCAGGGGAGGCTAACTATGGCTACACCTTC. This encodes CASSSTVSGEANYGYTF.

This chain joins TRBV28 and TRBJ1-2; unclear D gene. The CDR3 contains 14 residues. Trimming cost V 3 bases and J 5 bases, with 13 bases left between them. The germline V gene encodes CDR1 MDHEN and CDR2 SYDVKM. In nucleotides, the CDR3 is TGTGCCAGCAGTTTTAAGTCAGCTTTATATGGCTACACCTTC. Its translation is CASSFKSALYGYTF.

The rearrangement joins TRBV5-6 to TRBJ2-6; no clear D gene. Trimming took off 4 bases at V and 4 bases at J, with 12 bases between the two ends. This CDR3 is 15 amino acids long. Germline assignment: CDR1 SGHDT and CDR2 YYEEEE. The CDR3 sequence is CASSRETAGANVLTF. The CDR3 DNA follows: TGTGCCAGCAGCCGTGAGACGGCCGGGGCCAACGTCCTGACTTTC.

This clonotype has just a few counts. This chain connects TRBV20-1 to TRBJ1-1, with TRBD1 identical over 9 bases. CDR3 length: 14 residues. Losses at the gene ends were 0 bases for V and 4 bases for J; bases not matched to a gene: 3. Germline V gene lookup returns CDR1 DFQATT and CDR2 SNEGSKA (reference sequence). The DNA for the CDR3 is TGCAGTGCTAGAGAGGGACAGGGACCCACTGAAGCTTTCTTT. Translation: CSAREGQGPTEAFF.

This clonotype was observed many times. The CDR3 DNA reads as TGTGCCAGCAGCTTGGAGATTCCTAATTCACCCCTCCACTTT. Translating it yields CASSLEIPNSPLHF. The chain recombines TRBV7-2 with TRBJ1-6; no firm D call. This CDR3 contains 14 residues. Germline V CDR1 and CDR2: SGHTA, FQGNSA. The ends were cut back, 3 bases at V and 6 bases at J, with 9 bases in the middle.

As DNA, the CDR3 is TGCAGCGTTGCAACTAGCGGGAGGTATCCAGATACGCAGTATTTT. This sequence encodes CSVATSGRYPDTQYF. This chain links TRBV29-1 with TRBJ2-3, with 12 bases that match TRBD2. Trimming at V came to 4 bases and at J to 4 bases, leaving 6 bases not matched to a gene. Germline-derived CDR1 and CDR2 are SQVTM and ANQGSEA. The length of the CDR3 is 15 residues.

This sequence joins TRBV7-3 and TRBJ2-1, with 8 bases identical to TRBD2. The CDR3 is made up of 15 amino acids. The germline CDR1 and CDR2 sequences are SGHTA and FQGTGA. V gave up 4 bases and J gave up 8 bases; unmatched junction bases: 10. CDR3 DNA sequence: TGTGCCAGCAGCTCACAGAGCGGGAGTGGATATGAGCAGTTCTTC. It codes for CASSSQSGSGYEQFF. Drawing the rest from reference TRBV7-3 and TRBJ2-1, the complete variable domain is GAGVSQTPSNKVTEKGKYVELRCDPISGHTALYWYRQSLGQGPEFLIYFQGTGAADDSGLPNDRFFAVRPEGSVSTLKIQRTERGDSAVYLCASSSQSGSGYEQFFGPGTRLTVL.

The sample holds a few counts of this clonotype. This sequence joins TRBV20-1 and TRBJ1-2; the D is unclear. The CDR3 is made up of 13 amino acids. V gave up 6 bases and J gave up 7 bases, with 18 bases separating them. Germline V lookup: CDR1 DFQATT, CDR2 SNEGSKA (reference sequence). CDR3 DNA sequence: TGCAGTGCGAGGGCCCCGGGGATTAGTGGCTACACCTTC. As protein: CSARAPGISGYTF.

This clonotype was detected a few times. The chain has TRBV7-6 and TRBJ2-7, with 10 bases that match TRBD2. The germline gives CDR1 SGHVS, CDR2 FNYEAQ. CDR3 length: 15 amino acids. V lost 1 base and J lost 3; bases outside the gene matches: 3. The CDR3 DNA follows: TGTGCCAGCAGCTTAGAGGTAGCGGGGGGCTACGAGCAGTACTTC. Residues: CASSLEVAGGYEQYF.

This clonotype was found a few times. The chain couples TRBV29-1 to TRBJ2-1; D is perhaps TRBD1 (6 bases). Trimming took 0 bases from V and 4 from J, leaving 10 bases between them. The CDR3 length is 14 residues. Per the germline V gene, CDR1 is SQVTM and CDR2 is ANQGSEA. The CDR3, as DNA: TGCAGCGTTGAAGATTACAGGGTTTACAATGAGCAGTTCTTC. It yields the protein CSVEDYRVYNEQFF.